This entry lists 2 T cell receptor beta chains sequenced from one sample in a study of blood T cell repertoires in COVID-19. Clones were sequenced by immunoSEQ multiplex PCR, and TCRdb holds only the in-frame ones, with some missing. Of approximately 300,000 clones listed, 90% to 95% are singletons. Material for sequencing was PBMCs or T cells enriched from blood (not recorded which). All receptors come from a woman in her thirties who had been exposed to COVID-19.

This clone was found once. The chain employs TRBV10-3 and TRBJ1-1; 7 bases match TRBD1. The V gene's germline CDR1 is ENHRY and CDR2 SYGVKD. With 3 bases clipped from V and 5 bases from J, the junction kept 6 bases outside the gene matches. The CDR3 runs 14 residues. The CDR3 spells CAISEGGSQTEAFF. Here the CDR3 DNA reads TGTGCCATCAGTGAAGGGGGCAGTCAAACTGAAGCTTTCTTT.

In DNA, the CDR3 is TGTGCCAGCAGCCCGCAGGGGGAAAAACTGTTTTTT. Protein: CASSPQGEKLFF. J is TRBJ1-4 and V is TRBV7-9, with D possibly being TRBD1 (6 bases). This CDR3 contains 12 residues. Germline CDR1 reads SEHNR; CDR2 reads FQNEAQ (reference sequence). V was pared by 5 bases and J by 8 bases, with 9 bases between.